This entry lists 22 T cell receptor beta chains sequenced from one sample in a study of T-cell memory formation after mild COVID-19 (dated by TCRdb to the early 2020s). The method was 5' RACE. The data were produced on an Illumina NovaSeq 6000. The public reads were quality trimmed at Q25 with fastp and then assembled into clones with MiXCR by TCRdb, keeping productive beta chains. A single entry per CDR3 protein holds the most common genes and DNA from its merged rows. The sample has around 500,000 distinct CDR3 sequences on record, 15% to 20% of them singletons. Over 9% of the sample rests with the top ten. Sequenced sample: PBMCs or a T cell subset sorted from them (not recorded which). Receptor source: an adult woman who had mild COVID-19 (a few samples of this study predate the infection). The sample titles of this study are shuffled in the database, so cell type and time point are left out; the donor was told from shared clones.

The sample holds a few counts of this clonotype. V is TRBV7-2 and J is TRBJ2-1, with D possibly being TRBD2 (5 bases). Germline CDR1 and CDR2: SGHTA and FQGNSA. The CDR3 loop spans 16 amino acids. V lost 5 bases and J 4 bases, leaving 18 bases between the germline ends. CDR3 coding DNA: TGTGCCAGCAGCCACAGAGCGGAGACGGTATACAATGAGCAGTTCTTC. Translated: CASSHRAETVYNEQFF.

The table lists this clonotype with a few counts. V usage is TRBV6-5 and J usage is TRBJ1-1; D is possibly TRBD1 (5 bases). The CDR3 extends over 13 amino acids. V was shortened by 10 bases and J by 2 bases, with 14 bases between the two germline ends. The germline V gene has CDR1 MNHEY and CDR2 SVGAGI. CDR3 in DNA: TGTGCCACCCAGAGCCGGGACAACACTGAAGCTTTCTTT. Its protein product is CATQSRDNTEAFF.

The chain couples TRBV7-9 to TRBJ2-7; D may be TRBD2 (5 bases). Germline V gene lookup returns CDR1 SEHNR and CDR2 FQNEAQ (reference sequence). V dropped 4 bases and J dropped 3 bases, with 13 bases sitting between them. This CDR3 is 14 amino acids long. CDR3 nucleotides: TGTGCCAGCAGCTCGAAGAAGGGAGACTACGAGCAGTACTTC. Encoded protein: CASSSKKGDYEQYF.

This clonotype was counted between two and nine times. The rearrangement links TRBV7-2 to TRBJ2-1, with TRBD1 matching 7 bases. CDR3 length equals 12 residues. The germline gives CDR1 SGHTA, CDR2 FQGNSA. V lost 5 bases, J lost 15 bases, and 10 bases stayed unmatched. CDR3 nucleotides: TGTGCCAGCAGCGCACAGGGGCAAGCCGGGTTCTTC. This encodes CASSAQGQAGFF.

The chain has TRBV5-1 and TRBJ2-1; D not resolved. The CDR3 runs to 13 residues. The ends were cut back, 0 bases at V and 5 bases at J, with 6 bases in the middle. The germline CDR1 and CDR2 sequences are SGHRS and YFSETQ. The CDR3 region is CASSLGYNNEQFF. The DNA for the CDR3 is TGCGCCAGCAGCTTGGGCTACAACAATGAGCAGTTCTTC.

In this sample, this clonotype turned up a few times. The chain has TRBV6-1 and TRBJ2-7; the D is unclear. CDR1 is MNHNS, CDR2 SASEGT, per germline. This CDR3 has 14 residues. V was trimmed by 4 bases and J by 3 bases, leaving 13 bases between them. CDR3 region: CASSVGVHDYEQYF. CDR3 bases: TGTGCCAGCAGTGTTGGGGTTCACGACTACGAGCAGTACTTC.

This clonotype has a count of ten or more. The V call is TRBV6-6, the J call TRBJ2-7; D possibly corresponds to TRBD2 (5 bases). This CDR3 contains 13 residues. Looked up from germline, CDR1 is MNHNY and CDR2 is SVGAGI (reference sequence). Trimming left V 0 bases short and J 5 bases short, with 8 bases between. The CDR3 region is CASSYSRANEQYF. The CDR3 nucleotides read TGTGCCAGCAGTTACTCGAGGGCTAACGAGCAGTACTTC.

The V call is TRBV27, the J call TRBJ1-1; D not certain. Germline assignment: CDR1 MNHEY and CDR2 SMNVEV (reference sequence). V was clipped by 1 base and J by 1 base, with 10 bases between them. The CDR3 is 15 residues long. This chain's CDR3 is CASSLYSRANTEAFF. CDR3 in DNA: TGTGCCAGCAGTTTATATAGCAGAGCGAACACTGAAGCTTTCTTT.

In this sample, this clonotype turned up a few times. The chain joins TRBV4-1 to TRBJ1-2; a weak D match, TRBD1 (5 bases). Germline V gene lookup returns CDR1 MGHRA and CDR2 YSYEKL. V shed 0 bases and J shed 1 base, with 12 bases lying between them. The CDR3 loop spans 16 amino acids. The CDR3 is CASSQEVTGLNYGYTF. In DNA, the CDR3 is TGCGCCAGCAGCCAAGAGGTAACAGGACTTAACTATGGCTACACCTTC.

This clonotype has more than one count but fewer than ten. The chain uses TRBV6-2 or TRBV6-3 and TRBJ1-5; the D gene is possibly TRBD1 (5 bases). Germline V lookup: CDR1 MNHEY, CDR2 SVGEGT. Trimming left V 0 bases short and J 7 bases short, with 10 bases between. This CDR3 spans 14 amino acids. CDR3 loop: CASSYSGGVQPQHF. The CDR3 DNA follows: TGTGCCAGCAGTTACTCGGGGGGGGTCCAGCCCCAGCATTTT.

The V and J genes are TRBV4-1 and TRBJ2-5; 8 positions match TRBD2. V was pared by 0 bases and J by 2 bases, with 8 bases of the junction left unmatched. This CDR3 contains 17 residues. Germline V gene lookup returns CDR1 MGHRA and CDR2 YSYEKL. CDR3 nucleotide sequence: TGCGCCAGCAGCCAAGAGCGTTTAGCGGGGCATCAAGAGACCCAGTACTTC. Its translation: CASSQERLAGHQETQYF.

The CDR3 protein is CSVVDRNYGYTF. The DNA for the CDR3 is TGCAGCGTGGTGGACCGAAACTATGGCTACACCTTC. The chain joins TRBV29-1 to TRBJ1-2; D call uncertain. Trimming shortened V by 6 bases and J by 2 bases, and 10 bases separated the two germline ends. The V gene's germline CDR1 is SQVTM and CDR2 ANQGSEA. The CDR3 spans 12 residues. The full variable domain, its missing parts supplied by reference TRBV29-1 and TRBJ1-2, is SAVISQKPSRDICQRGTSLTIQCQVDSQVTMMFWYRQQPGQSLTLIATANQGSEATYESGFVIDKFPISRPNLTFSTLTVSNMSPEDSSIYLCSVVDRNYGYTFGSGTRLTVV.

In this sample, this clonotype turned up a few times. The genes are TRBV7-9 and TRBJ1-2, with 8 bases that match TRBD1. Unmatched junction bases numbered 11, after V lost 1 base and J lost 13 bases. CDR3 length: 14 residues. Germline CDR1 SEHNR, CDR2 FQNEAQ (reference sequence). CDR3 DNA: TGTGCCAGCAGCTTAGAGGGGGCAGGGGGCGCGTTCACCTTC. Translated, it gives CASSLEGAGGAFTF.

This chain links TRBV12-3 or TRBV12-4 with TRBJ1-1; the D is unclear. CDR3 length: 16 residues. V was clipped by 3 bases and J by 5 bases, with 19 bases between them. In nucleotides, the CDR3 is TGTGCCAGCAGTTTTCCAGGTCTCGATAAGGGTACTGAAGCTTTCTTT. It codes for CASSFPGLDKGTEAFF.

The rearrangement joins TRBV24-1 to TRBJ2-2; D remains unclear. Germline CDR1 reads KGHDR; CDR2 reads SFDVKD. The CDR3 length is 18 residues. Trimming removed 1 base from V and 0 bases from J, with 14 bases in between. Here the CDR3 reads CATSDLVPPFANTGELFF. The CDR3 DNA follows: TGTGCCACCAGTGATTTAGTCCCTCCGTTCGCGAACACCGGGGAGCTGTTTTTT.

The sample holds a few counts of this clonotype. CDR3 sequence reads: CASSLLADRRGETQYF. In nucleotides, the CDR3 is TGCGCCAGCAGCTTGCTGGCAGACCGAAGGGGAGAGACCCAGTACTTC. The genes are TRBV5-1 and TRBJ2-5, with D possibly matching TRBD1 (5 bases). The ends were cut back, 1 base at V and 4 bases at J, with 17 bases in the middle. The CDR3 consists of 16 residues. In germline, CDR1 is SGHRS, CDR2 YFSETQ.

This clonotype turned up a few times. The DNA of the CDR3 is TGTGCCAGCAGTTCGACTGCTGGAAACACCATATATTTT. It specifies CASSSTAGNTIYF. This chain links TRBV12-3 or TRBV12-4 with TRBJ1-3; the D is unclear. With 4 bases removed from V and 2 bases from J, the gap between germline ends came to 6 bases. This CDR3 comprises 13 residues.

V usage is TRBV27 and J usage is TRBJ2-1; 16 nucleotides agree with TRBD2. Germline V CDR1 and CDR2: MNHEY, SMNVEV (reference sequence). V was clipped by 7 bases and J by 7 bases; unmatched bases: 16. The CDR3 totals 19 residues. CDR3 nucleotide sequence: TGTGCCAGCACCCCCGACGGATGGGGGACTAGCGGGAGGGGGAATGAGCAGTTCTTC. Protein: CASTPDGWGTSGRGNEQFF.

The chain combines TRBV29-1 with TRBJ2-5; TRBD1 matches at 9 bases. CDR3 length: 14 amino acids. The germline V gene encodes CDR1 SQVTM and CDR2 ANQGSEA. Losses at the gene ends were 7 bases for V and 5 bases for J; bases not matched to a gene: 11. CDR3 region: CSGESQGAMETQYF. For the CDR3, the DNA is TGCAGCGGGGAATCACAGGGGGCGATGGAGACCCAGTACTTC. Full variable domain (rest looked up from reference TRBV29-1 and TRBJ2-5): SAVISQKPSRDICQRGTSLTIQCQVDSQVTMMFWYRQQPGQSLTLIATANQGSEATYESGFVIDKFPISRPNLTFSTLTVSNMSPEDSSIYLCSGESQGAMETQYFGPGTRLLVL.

The chain uses TRBV28 and TRBJ1-1; weak D call: TRBD1 (5 bases). This CDR3 comprises 14 residues. Germline V gives CDR1 MDHEN, CDR2 SYDVKM. V shed 7 bases and J shed 4 bases, with 16 bases lying between them. In DNA, the CDR3 is TGTGCCAGCATGGGGCAGGGAAGAACCACTGAAGCTTTCTTT. Protein sequence: CASMGQGRTTEAFF.

This clonotype was found many times. This rearrangement joins TRBV20-1 to TRBJ2-3, with D perhaps assigned TRBD1 or TRBD2 (5 bases each). The CDR3 runs 17 residues. The V end was cut by 0 bases, the J end by 4 bases, with 20 bases between. Germline CDR1 is DFQATT and CDR2 is SNEGSKA (reference sequence). CDR3 coding DNA: TGCAGTGCTAGAGATGGGGACCGTGGTTTTTCGGCAGATACGCAGTATTTT. Translation gives CSARDGDRGFSADTQYF.

The V and J genes are TRBV20-1 and TRBJ1-1; 7 bases align to TRBD1. Per germline, CDR1 DFQATT and CDR2 SNEGSKA (reference sequence). The CDR3 contains 13 residues. Trimming cost V 3 bases and J 8 bases; bases outside gene matches: 9. The CDR3 protein is CSARAYRDREAFF. The CDR3 nucleotides read TGCAGTGCTAGGGCGTACCGGGACAGAGAAGCTTTCTTT.